A single sample is the source of the 8 T cell receptor beta chains below, sequenced in a study of blood T cell repertoires in COVID-19. TCRdb's copy holds only in-frame clones and misses some; the assay was immunoSEQ multiplex PCR. The sample holds 150,000 or so clones, roughly 91% seen once. Sequencing input: peripheral blood. Receptor source: a man between 18 and 29 years old with acute or convalescent COVID-19.

The chain joins TRBV5-1 to TRBJ2-7; 7 nucleotides line up with TRBD1. Unmatched junction bases numbered 14, after V lost 7 bases and J lost 7 bases. CDR1 is SGHRS and CDR2 is YFSETQ in the germline V gene. The CDR3 covers 14 residues. The CDR3 protein is CASSSTLTGYEQYF. The CDR3 DNA follows: TGCGCCAGCTCGTCAACGTTGACAGGGTATGAGCAGTACTTC.

The chain joins TRBV24-1 to TRBJ2-2, with 7 bases matching TRBD2. In germline, CDR1 is KGHDR, CDR2 SFDVKD. With V trimmed by 5 bases and J by 5 bases, 4 bases remained unmatched. The length of the CDR3 is 14 residues. CDR3 loop: CATSASGGTGELFF. In nucleotides, the CDR3 is TGTGCCACCAGTGCTAGCGGTGGTACCGGGGAGCTGTTTTTT.

The chain is built from TRBV30 and TRBJ1-1; 10 nucleotides match TRBD1. CDR3 length: 15 amino acids. J was trimmed by 4 bases and V by 3 bases; bases with no gene match: 8. Germline CDR1 is GTSNPN and CDR2 is SVGIG (reference sequence). For the CDR3, the DNA is TGTGCCTGGAGGGGACAGGGGAGTTTAGGCACTGAAGCTTTCTTT. Protein: CAWRGQGSLGTEAFF.

The chain employs TRBV5-1 and TRBJ1-3; D gene ambiguous. Trimming took 0 bases from V and 4 from J, leaving 14 bases between them. This CDR3 has 16 amino acids. Germline lookup yields CDR1 SGHRS and CDR2 YFSETQ. The CDR3 region is CASSLGGSARGNTIYF. The CDR3, as DNA: TGCGCCAGCAGCTTGGGCGGATCGGCCCGCGGAAACACCATATATTTT.

This chain joins TRBV9 and TRBJ1-3; TRBD1 matches at 9 bases. The V segment lost 7 bases and the J segment 4 bases; nucleotides outside the gene matches: 9. Germline CDR1 is SGDLS and CDR2 is YYNGEE. This CDR3 is built from 15 residues. CDR3 DNA: TGTGCCAGCGGATTGGGACAGGGTCCCGGAAACACCATATATTTT. Protein: CASGLGQGPGNTIYF.

The chain recombines TRBV6-6 with TRBJ1-1; D not resolved. Germline values: CDR1 MNHNY, CDR2 SVGAGI (reference sequence). Trimming took off 6 bases at V and 5 bases at J, with 10 bases between the two ends. This CDR3 is 12 amino acids long. The CDR3, as DNA: TGTGCCAGCAGCACCTTGAGGACTGAAGCTTTCTTT. It yields the protein CASSTLRTEAFF.

The chain combines TRBV3-1 (or the pseudogene TRBV3-2) with TRBJ2-2; D may be TRBD2 (6 bases). CDR1 is LGHDT, CDR2 YNNKEL, per germline (reference sequence). The CDR3 covers 16 residues. V dropped 2 bases and J dropped 5 bases, with 15 bases sitting between them. The CDR3 here is CASSQLWGGWTGELFF. CDR3 coding DNA: TGTGCCAGCAGCCAATTATGGGGAGGTTGGACCGGGGAGCTGTTTTTT.

J is TRBJ2-7 and V is TRBV5-1; 7 positions agree with TRBD2. Germline trimming cut 3 bases from V and 2 bases from J; bases unmatched to any gene: 11. Germline V gene lookup returns CDR1 SGHRS and CDR2 YFSETQ. The CDR3 covers 16 residues. For the CDR3, the DNA is TGCGCCAGCAGCTCCTGGGGGTCTAGCGGAGCCTACGAGCAGTACTTC. Residues: CASSSWGSSGAYEQYF.